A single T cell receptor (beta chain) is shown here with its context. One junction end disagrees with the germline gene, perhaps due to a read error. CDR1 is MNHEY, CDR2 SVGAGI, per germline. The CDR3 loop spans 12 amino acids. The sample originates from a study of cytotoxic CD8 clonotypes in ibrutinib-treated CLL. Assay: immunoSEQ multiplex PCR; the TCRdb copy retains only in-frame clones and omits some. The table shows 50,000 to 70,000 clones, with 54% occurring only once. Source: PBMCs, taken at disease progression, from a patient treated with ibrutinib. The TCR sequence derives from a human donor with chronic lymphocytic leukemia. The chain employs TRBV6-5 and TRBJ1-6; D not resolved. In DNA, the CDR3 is TGTGCCAGCACCTCCTATGATTCACCCCTCCACTTT. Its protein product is CASTSYDSPLHF.